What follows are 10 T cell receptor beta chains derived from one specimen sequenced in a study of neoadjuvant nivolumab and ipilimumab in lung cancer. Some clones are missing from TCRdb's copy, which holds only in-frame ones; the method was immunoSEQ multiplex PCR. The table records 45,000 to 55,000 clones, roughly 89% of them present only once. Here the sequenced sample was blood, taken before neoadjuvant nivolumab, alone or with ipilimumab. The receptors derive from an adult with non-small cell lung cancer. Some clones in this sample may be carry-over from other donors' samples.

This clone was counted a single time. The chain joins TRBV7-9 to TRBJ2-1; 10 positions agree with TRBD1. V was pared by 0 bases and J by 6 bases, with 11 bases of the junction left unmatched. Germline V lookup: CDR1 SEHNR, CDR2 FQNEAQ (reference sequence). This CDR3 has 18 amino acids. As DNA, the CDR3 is TGTGCCAGCAGCTTAGCGGCCTACGGGACAGGGGTGAGCAATGAGCAGTTCTTC. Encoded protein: CASSLAAYGTGVSNEQFF.

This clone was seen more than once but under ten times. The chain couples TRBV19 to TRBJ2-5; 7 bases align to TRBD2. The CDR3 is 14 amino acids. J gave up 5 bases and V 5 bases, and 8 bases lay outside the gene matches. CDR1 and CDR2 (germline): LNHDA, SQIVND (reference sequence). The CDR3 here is CASSQRDFVETQYF. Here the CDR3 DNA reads TGTGCCAGTAGTCAGCGGGACTTTGTCGAGACCCAGTACTTC.

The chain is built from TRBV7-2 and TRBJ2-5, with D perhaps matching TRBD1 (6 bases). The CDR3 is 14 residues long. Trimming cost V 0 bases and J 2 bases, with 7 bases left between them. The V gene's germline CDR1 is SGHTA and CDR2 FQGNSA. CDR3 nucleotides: TGTGCCAGCAGCTTAGCGGGGGCGCAAGAGACCCAGTACTTC. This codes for CASSLAGAQETQYF. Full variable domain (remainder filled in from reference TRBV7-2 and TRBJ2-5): GAGVSQSPSNKVTEKGKDVELRCDPISGHTALYWYRQSLGQGLEFLIYFQGNSAPDKSGLPSDRFSAERTGGSVSTLTIQRTQQEDSAVYLCASSLAGAQETQYFGPGTRLLVL.

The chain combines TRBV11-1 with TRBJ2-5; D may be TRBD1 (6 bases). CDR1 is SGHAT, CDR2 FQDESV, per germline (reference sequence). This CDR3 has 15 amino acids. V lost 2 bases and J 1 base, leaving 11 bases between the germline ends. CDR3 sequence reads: CASSLHGTLQETQYF. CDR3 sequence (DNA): TGTGCCAGCAGCTTACATGGGACACTCCAAGAGACCCAGTACTTC.

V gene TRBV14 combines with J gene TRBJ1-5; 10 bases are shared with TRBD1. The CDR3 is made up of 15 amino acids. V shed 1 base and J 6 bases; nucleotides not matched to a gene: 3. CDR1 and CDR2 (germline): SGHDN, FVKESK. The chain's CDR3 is CASSQGGQGSQPQHF. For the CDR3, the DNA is TGTGCCAGCAGCCAAGGGGGACAGGGGAGTCAGCCCCAGCATTTT. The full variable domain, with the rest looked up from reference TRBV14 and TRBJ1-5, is EAGVTQFPSHSVIEKGQTVTLRCDPISGHDNLYWYRRVMGKEIKFLLHFVKESKQDESGMPNNRFLAERTGGTYSTLKVQPAELEDSGVYFCASSQGGQGSQPQHFGDGTRLSIL.

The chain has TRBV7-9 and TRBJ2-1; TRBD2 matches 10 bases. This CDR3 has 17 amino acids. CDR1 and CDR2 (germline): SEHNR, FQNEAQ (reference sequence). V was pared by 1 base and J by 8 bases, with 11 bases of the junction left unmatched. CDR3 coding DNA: TGTGCCAGCAGCTTAGGGCTAGCGGGAGAAGGGTACGATGAGCAGTTCTTC. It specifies CASSLGLAGEGYDEQFF.

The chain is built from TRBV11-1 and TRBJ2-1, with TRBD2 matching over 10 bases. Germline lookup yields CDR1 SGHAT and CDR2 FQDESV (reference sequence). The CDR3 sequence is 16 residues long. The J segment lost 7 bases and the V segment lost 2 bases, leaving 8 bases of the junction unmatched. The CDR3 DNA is TGTGCCAGCAGCTTAAAAGCGGGAGGGCTTCGGAATGAGCAGTTCTTC. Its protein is CASSLKAGGLRNEQFF.

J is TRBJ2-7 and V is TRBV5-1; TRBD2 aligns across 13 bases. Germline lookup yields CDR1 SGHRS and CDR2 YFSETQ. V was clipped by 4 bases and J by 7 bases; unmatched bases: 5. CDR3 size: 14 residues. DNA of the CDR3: TGCGCCAGCAGCCGTAGGGGACTAGCGGGAGAGCAGTACTTC. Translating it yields CASSRRGLAGEQYF.

CDR3 in DNA: TGCGCCAGCAGCTATGGGACAGTGAGGGGAACTGAAGCTTTCTTT. Translated, it gives CASSYGTVRGTEAFF. This rearrangement joins TRBV5-1 to TRBJ1-1, with TRBD1 matching over 7 bases. The J segment lost 5 bases and the V segment lost 3 bases, leaving 10 bases of the junction unmatched. CDR3 length equals 15 residues. Germline V CDR1 and CDR2: SGHRS, YFSETQ.

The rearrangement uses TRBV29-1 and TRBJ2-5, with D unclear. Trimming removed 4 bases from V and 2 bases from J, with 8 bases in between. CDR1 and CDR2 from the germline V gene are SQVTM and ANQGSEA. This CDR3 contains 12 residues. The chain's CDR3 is CSVGAAQETQYF. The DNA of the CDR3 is TGCAGCGTTGGGGCAGCTCAAGAGACCCAGTACTTC.